The subject of this entry is one TCR beta chain. The source of the sample is a study of shared clonotypes between healthy human individuals. Some clones are missing from TCRdb's copy, which holds only in-frame ones; the method was immunoSEQ multiplex PCR. The data show around 2.5 million clones, over 85% seen once. Germline trimming cut 3 bases from V and 8 bases from J; bases unmatched to any gene: 3. The germline gives CDR1 ENHRY, CDR2 SYGVKD. This CDR3 is built from 15 residues. The chain has TRBV10-3 and TRBJ2-1, with 14 bases lining up with TRBD2. The receptor was isolated from a young man in good health. Some clones in this sample may be carry-over from other donors' samples. Sequences were obtained from naive CD4+ T cells from PBMCs. Subset defined: CD45RA+ positively selected. The CDR3 nucleotides are TGTGCCATCAGTGAAGGACTAGCGGGAGGACATGAGCAGTTCTTC. This codes for CAISEGLAGGHEQFF.